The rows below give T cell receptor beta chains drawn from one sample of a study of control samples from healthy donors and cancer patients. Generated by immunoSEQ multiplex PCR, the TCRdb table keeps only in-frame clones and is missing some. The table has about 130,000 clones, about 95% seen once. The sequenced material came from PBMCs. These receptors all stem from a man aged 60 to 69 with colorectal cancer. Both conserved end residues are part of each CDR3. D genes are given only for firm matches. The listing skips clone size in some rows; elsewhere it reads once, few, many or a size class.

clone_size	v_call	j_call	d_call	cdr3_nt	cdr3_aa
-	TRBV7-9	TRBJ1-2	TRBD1	TGTGCCAGCAGCTTGGGTACAGGGGCCCATGGCTACACCTTC	CASSLGTGAHGYTF
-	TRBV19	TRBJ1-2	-	TGTGCCAGTAGTACCTCGGGGACTCCTTCTATTGGCTACACCTTC	CASSTSGTPSIGYTF
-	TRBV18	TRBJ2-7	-	TGTGCCAGCTCACCACCCGGGACTTCCTACGAGCAGTACTTC	CASSPPGTSYEQYF
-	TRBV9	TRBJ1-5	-	TGTGCCAGCAGCGCCGAGGGGGGTAGCAATCAGCCCCAGCATTTT	CASSAEGGSNQPQHF
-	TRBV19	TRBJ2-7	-	TGTGCCAGTAGTGCCCGGAACGTCTACGAGCAGTACTTC	CASSARNVYEQYF
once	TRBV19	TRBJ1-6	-	TGTGCCAGTAGTATACTCGATGGATGGGGTGTTGGTAAGGCCAATTCACCCCTCCACTTT	CASSILDGWGVGKANSPLHF
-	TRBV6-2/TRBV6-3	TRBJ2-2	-	TGTGCCAGCAGTCCACCGAGGGGTAACACCGGGGAGCTGTTTTTT	CASSPPRGNTGELFF
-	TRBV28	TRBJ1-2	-	TGTGCCAGCAGTTCGGGGAGTGGAGGCTACACCTTC	CASSSGSGGYTF
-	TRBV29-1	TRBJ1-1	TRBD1	TGCAGCGTTGGCCAAGACAGGGCGATAGGACCAGGAGCTTTCTTT	CSVGQDRAIGPGAFF
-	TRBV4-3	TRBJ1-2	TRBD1	TGCGCCAGCAGCCAAGGGGCAGGGGGCGACTATGGCTACACCTTC	CASSQGAGGDYGYTF
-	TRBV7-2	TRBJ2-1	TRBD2	TGTGCCAGCAGCTTACTAGCGGGGGGGAATGAGCAGTTCTTC	CASSLLAGGNEQFF
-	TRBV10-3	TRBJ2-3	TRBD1	TGTGCCATCAGTACGGGACAGGGGGCCGGAGATACGCAGTATTTT	CAISTGQGAGDTQYF
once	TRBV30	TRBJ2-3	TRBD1	TGTGCCTGGAGTGGGACAGGGGGCCTCATCACAGATACGCAGTATTTT	CAWSGTGGLITDTQYF
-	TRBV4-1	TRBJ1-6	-	TGCGCCAGCAGCCAAGATAGAGGAGGGTACGATTCACCCCTCCACTTT	CASSQDRGGYDSPLHF
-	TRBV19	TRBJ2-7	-	TGTGCCAGTAGTATCAAACCGTCCTACGAGCAGTACTTC	CASSIKPSYEQYF
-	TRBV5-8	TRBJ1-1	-	TGTGCCAGCAGCTTGCTGGGGGACACTGAAGCTTTCTTT	CASSLLGDTEAFF
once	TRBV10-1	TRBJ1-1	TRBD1	TGCGCCAGCAGAGTAAATCAGGGGGGAGTGGGCACTGAAGCTTTCTTT	CASRVNQGGVGTEAFF
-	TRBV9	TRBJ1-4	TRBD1	TGTGCCAGCAGCGGTCGAGTACAGGGGGTGGAAAAACTGTTTTTT	CASSGRVQGVEKLFF
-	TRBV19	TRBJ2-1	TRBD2	TGTGCCAGTAATGGCGGGGGGGCATCCTACAATGAGCAGTTCTTC	CASNGGGASYNEQFF
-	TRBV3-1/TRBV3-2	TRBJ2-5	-	TGTGCCAGCAGCCAAGAACAGGGTAGCCAAGAGACCCAGTACTTC	CASSQEQGSQETQYF
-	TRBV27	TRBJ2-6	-	TGTGCCAGCAGTCTCCAGACAGTCCCCGACTCTGGGGCCAACGTCCTGACTTTC	CASSLQTVPDSGANVLTF
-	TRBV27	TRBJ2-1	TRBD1	TGTGCCAGCAGCCTTGACAGGGACACCTACAATGAGCAGTTCTTC	CASSLDRDTYNEQFF
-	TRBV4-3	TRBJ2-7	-	TGCGCCAGCAGCCAAGGGGGGGCAGGTGCCTACGAGCAGTACTTC	CASSQGGAGAYEQYF
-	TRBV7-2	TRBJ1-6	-	TGTGCCAGCAGCCGTCCCGGGACGGGTTCACCCCTCCACTTT	CASSRPGTGSPLHF
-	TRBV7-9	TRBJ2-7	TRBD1	TGTGCCAGCTCAGGGGGCGGGGAGCAGTACTTC	CASSGGGEQYF
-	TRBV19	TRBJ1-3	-	TGTGCCAGTAGTATAGTTGCACCTGGAAACACCATATATTTT	CASSIVAPGNTIYF
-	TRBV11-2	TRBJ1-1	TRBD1	TGTGCCAGCAGCCCGACAGGGTTCACTGAAGCTTTCTTT	CASSPTGFTEAFF
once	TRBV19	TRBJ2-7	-	TGTGCCAGTAGTATTGGGTTAGCAGGCGAGCAGTACTTC	CASSIGLAGEQYF
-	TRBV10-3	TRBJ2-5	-	TGTGCCATCAGTGAGTCGAATGTGCGGGGCCAAGAGACCCAGTACTTC	CAISESNVRGQETQYF
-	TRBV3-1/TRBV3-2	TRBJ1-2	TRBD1	TGTGCCAGCGGCGACAGGGGGAACTATGGCTACACCTTC	CASGDRGNYGYTF
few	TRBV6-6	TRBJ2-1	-	TGTGCCAGCACCCCAGGCAGGGGCTACAATGAGCAGTTCTTC	CASTPGRGYNEQFF
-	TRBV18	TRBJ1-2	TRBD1	TGTGCCAGCTCACCACCGGACAGGGGCCTTAGTCATGGCTACACCTTC	CASSPPDRGLSHGYTF
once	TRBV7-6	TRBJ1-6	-	TGTGCCAGCAGCCCGTCCAGGGGAGGTAATTCACCCCTCCACTTT	CASSPSRGGNSPLHF
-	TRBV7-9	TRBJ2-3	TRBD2	TGTGCCAGCAGGGTTAGCGGGGCGAGCACAGATACGCAGTATTTT	CASRVSGASTDTQYF
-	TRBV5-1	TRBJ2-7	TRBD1	TGCGCCAGCAGCTTGGGAACAGGGGGCGGACGCTACGAGCAGTACTTC	CASSLGTGGGRYEQYF
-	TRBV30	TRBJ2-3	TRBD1	TGTGCCTGGCTCTGGACAGGGGTCACAGATACGCAGTATTTT	CAWLWTGVTDTQYF
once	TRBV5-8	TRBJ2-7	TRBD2	TGTGCCAGCAGCCCTAGCGGAGGAACCTACGAGCAGTACTTC	CASSPSGGTYEQYF
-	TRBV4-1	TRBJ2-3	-	TGCGCCAGCAGTCTTTCGGCCACAGATACGCAGTATTTT	CASSLSATDTQYF
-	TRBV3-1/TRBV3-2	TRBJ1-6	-	TGTGCCAGCAGCCTGAAACGCTATAATTCACCCCTCCACTTT	CASSLKRYNSPLHF